These T cell receptor beta chains were read from a single sample in a study of T-cell memory formation after mild COVID-19. TCRdb reprocessed the 5' RACE reads with MiXCR, giving one entry per CDR3 protein. This sample has 350,000 or so distinct CDR3 sequences, with 20% to 25% found just once. The sequencing sample was made of PBMCs or a T cell subset sorted from them (not recorded which). The receptors were sampled from an adult woman who had mild COVID-19 (a few samples of this study predate the infection). Cell type and time point are not known. Each CDR3 is given with its conserved first and last residue. A D gene is named only where the DNA matches it firmly. Rows may omit the clone size; those that give it use once, few, many or a size class.

v_gene: TRBV20-1
abundance: -
j_gene: TRBJ2-7
d_gene: TRBD2
CDR3aa: CSARDGWGLAPYEQYF

v_gene: TRBV25-1
abundance: few
j_gene: TRBJ2-1
d_gene: TRBD2
CDR3aa: CASSVSIAGGAHEQFF

v_gene: TRBV7-3
abundance: many
j_gene: TRBJ1-1
d_gene: TRBD1
CDR3aa: CASSSTGSTEAFF

v_gene: TRBV3-1
abundance: few
j_gene: TRBJ1-1
d_gene: -
CDR3aa: CASSRSDLLEAFF

v_gene: TRBV6-5
abundance: -
j_gene: TRBJ2-6
d_gene: -
CDR3aa: CASSTTGSRSGANVLTF

v_gene: TRBV12-3/TRBV12-4
abundance: few
j_gene: TRBJ1-5
d_gene: -
CDR3aa: CASSLGLLRQPQHF

v_gene: TRBV7-9
abundance: few
j_gene: TRBJ2-3
d_gene: TRBD2
CDR3aa: CASSPGLAGPDTQYF

v_gene: TRBV5-1
abundance: -
j_gene: TRBJ2-5
d_gene: -
CDR3aa: CASSLADETQYF

v_gene: TRBV6-6
abundance: many
j_gene: TRBJ1-3
d_gene: -
CDR3aa: CASSRHAGNTIYF

v_gene: TRBV30
abundance: few
j_gene: TRBJ2-3
d_gene: TRBD2
CDR3aa: CAWTSGGAPDTQYF

v_gene: TRBV7-9
abundance: few
j_gene: TRBJ2-1
d_gene: -
CDR3aa: CASSFSRGDRNEQFF

v_gene: TRBV30
abundance: few
j_gene: TRBJ1-2
d_gene: -
CDR3aa: CAHQDDYGYTF

v_gene: TRBV14
abundance: few
j_gene: TRBJ1-2
d_gene: -
CDR3aa: CASARDYNYGYTF

v_gene: TRBV13
abundance: -
j_gene: TRBJ1-5
d_gene: -
CDR3aa: CASSTTRRKPQHF